The next 11 T cell receptor beta chains were all read from a single sample in a study of blood T cell repertoires in COVID-19. Data came from immunoSEQ multiplex PCR; TCRdb stores just in-frame clones and leaves some out. The sample consists of some 210,000 clones, around 84% of them appearing once. Sequenced sample: peripheral blood. The source of these receptors is a human donor in a cohort sampled during active COVID-19.

There are a few counts of this clone. This chain joins TRBV5-1 and TRBJ2-3, with D maybe TRBD2 (6 bases). Germline loops: CDR1 SGHRS, CDR2 YFSETQ. V was pared by 4 bases and J by 2 bases, with 14 bases between. This CDR3 has 15 residues. The CDR3, as DNA: TGCGCCAGCAGCCGAAGCTGGGGGGACACAGATACGCAGTATTTT. Amino acids: CASSRSWGDTDTQYF.

CDR3 loop: CASSRGGQQEAFF. The DNA for the CDR3 is TGTGCCAGCAGCCGAGGGGGACAGCAGGAAGCTTTCTTT. This chain connects TRBV7-2 to TRBJ1-1, with TRBD1 matching over 7 bases. V was clipped by 5 bases and J by 8 bases; unmatched bases: 8. The CDR3 contains 13 residues. Germline-derived CDR1 and CDR2 are SGHTA and FQGNSA.

The chain combines TRBV29-1 with TRBJ1-2; the D is unclear. The CDR3 contains 12 residues. Trimming cost V 6 bases and J 2 bases, with 10 bases left between them. CDR1 is SQVTM, CDR2 ANQGSEA, per germline. The CDR3 loop is CSVVGRNYGYTF. CDR3 coding DNA: TGCAGCGTGGTTGGGAGAAACTATGGCTACACCTTC.

This chain uses TRBV7-2 with TRBJ1-1; unclear D gene. V lost 0 bases to trimming and J lost 0 bases, with 5 bases between them. The germline gives CDR1 SGHTA, CDR2 FQGNSA. CDR3 size: 14 residues. The CDR3 here is CASSLAQMNTEAFF. The CDR3 bases are TGTGCCAGCAGCTTAGCACAGATGAACACTGAAGCTTTCTTT.

The chain recombines TRBV12-3 or TRBV12-4 with TRBJ1-2; D possibly corresponds to TRBD1 (6 bases). The CDR3 has 12 amino acids. The V end was cut by 7 bases, the J end by 7 bases, with 13 bases between. CDR3 coding DNA: TGTGCCAGCACCCGGGACACGGGTGGCTACACCTTC. Residues: CASTRDTGGYTF.

The V call is TRBV2, the J call TRBJ2-1; 9 bases map to TRBD2. CDR3 length equals 14 residues. V lost 3 bases to trimming and J lost 9 bases; unmatched junction nucleotides: 6. Germline values: CDR1 SNHLY, CDR2 FYNNEI. The CDR3 DNA reads TGTGCCAGCAGTGAGGGTAGCGGGAGTTTTGAGCAGTTCTTC. Translating gives CASSEGSGSFEQFF. The whole variable domain, filled in from reference TRBV2 and TRBJ2-1, reads EPEVTQTPSHQVTQMGQEVILRCVPISNHLYFYWYRQILGQKVEFLVSFYNNEISEKSEIFDDQFSVERPDGSNFTLKIRSTKLEDSAMYFCASSEGSGSFEQFFGPGTRLTVL.

This chain uses TRBV9 with TRBJ1-1; the D gene is possibly TRBD1 (5 bases). The germline V gene encodes CDR1 SGDLS and CDR2 YYNGEE. Trimming took off 4 bases at V and 0 bases at J, with 13 bases between the two ends. The CDR3 runs to 15 residues. The CDR3 DNA sequence: TGTGCCAGCAGCTCGGCGGGGACGTTGAACACTGAAGCTTTCTTT. Its translation is CASSSAGTLNTEAFF.

This clone is a singleton in its sample. The chain is built from TRBV7-8 and TRBJ2-1, with 7 nucleotides matching TRBD1. The CDR3 has 15 amino acids. Trimming cost V 2 bases and J 8 bases; bases outside gene matches: 9. Germline V gene data show CDR1 as SGHVS and CDR2 as FQNEAQ. The CDR3 nucleotides are TGTGCCAGCAGCTTACGCGACAGGGTGCGGCATGAGCAGTTCTTC. This sequence encodes CASSLRDRVRHEQFF.

The chain combines TRBV23-1 with TRBJ2-5; 12 bases fit TRBD1. TRBV23-1 is assigned to the ORF class and has an uncertain function. The CDR3 contains 17 residues. V lost 3 bases, J lost 5 bases, and 10 bases stayed unmatched. In nucleotides, the CDR3 is TGCGCCAGCAGTCAGTATGGGGACAGGGGGCTTGAGGAGACCCAGTACTTC. Its protein is CASSQYGDRGLEETQYF.

The chain joins TRBV11-2 to TRBJ2-3; 7 nucleotides match TRBD2. After removal of 10 bases from V and 3 bases from J, the junction contained 7 bases not matched to a gene. The CDR3 has 13 amino acids. Germline CDR1 and CDR2: SGHAT and FQNNGV. The CDR3, as DNA: TGTGCCATCCCTGGCGGGAGAACAGATACGCAGTATTTT. This codes for CAIPGGRTDTQYF. Using reference TRBV11-2 and TRBJ2-3 for the parts outside the CDR3, the full variable domain is EAGVAQSPRYKIIEKRQSVAFWCNPISGHATLYWYQQILGQGPKLLIQFQNNGVVDDSQLPKDRFSAERLKGVDSTLKIQPAKLEDSAVYLCAIPGGRTDTQYFGPGTRLTVL.

The rearrangement links TRBV30 to TRBJ2-5; D might be TRBD2 (6 bases). The CDR3 runs 13 residues. V lost 1 base to trimming and J lost 1 base, with 7 bases between them. Germline CDR1 GTSNPN, CDR2 SVGIG (reference sequence). The CDR3 here is CAWSAGGQETQYF. CDR3 bases: TGTGCCTGGAGTGCCGGGGGCCAAGAGACCCAGTACTTC.